These 17 T cell receptor beta chains originate from one sample sequenced in a study of shared clonotypes between healthy human individuals. Here immunoSEQ multiplex PCR was the method, and the copy in TCRdb shows in-frame clones only, minus some. The table has about 2 million clones, approximately 94% seen once. The naive CD8 population came from CD45RO-negative cells selected for CCR7, without terminally differentiated effector memory CD45RA+ cells. Sequenced material: naive CD8+ T cells sorted from blood. The receptors were sampled from a man aged 18 to 30 in good health.

V gene TRBV5-6 combines with J gene TRBJ1-6; the D is unclear. The V end lost 0 bases, the J end lost 9 bases, and 16 bases lay between the germline ends. The CDR3 has 16 residues. Germline V CDR1 and CDR2: SGHDT, YYEEEE. CDR3 region: CASSLDREGLLSPLHF. Written as DNA, the CDR3 is TGTGCCAGCAGCTTGGATAGGGAGGGCCTACTTTCACCCCTCCACTTT.

This clone was recorded once. The rearrangement uses TRBV7-9 and TRBJ1-3; D may be TRBD1 (5 bases). The CDR3 consists of 14 residues. Germline CDR1 is SEHNR and CDR2 is FQNEAQ (reference sequence). V was pared by 4 bases and J by 4 bases, with 11 bases between. For the CDR3, the DNA is TGTGCCAGCAGCTCGGACCCAGGGGGAAACACCATATATTTT. It translates to CASSSDPGGNTIYF.

The chain couples TRBV19 to TRBJ2-7; 12 nucleotides agree with TRBD2. V gave up 5 bases and J gave up 4 bases; unmatched junction bases: 3. The CDR3 length is 14 residues. In germline, CDR1 is LNHDA, CDR2 SQIVND (reference sequence). The CDR3 DNA is TGTGCCAGTAGTGCTAGCGGGGGGGCATACGAGCAGTACTTC. Protein: CASSASGGAYEQYF. Based on the CDR3 plus reference TRBV19 and TRBJ2-7, the full variable domain is DGGITQSPKYLFRKEGQNVTLSCEQNLNHDAMYWYRQDPGQGLRLIYYSQIVNDFQKGDIAEGYSVSREKKESFPLTVTSAQKNPTAFYLCASSASGGAYEQYFGPGTRLTVT.

The V call is TRBV2, the J call TRBJ1-2; 9 positions match TRBD1. V shed 5 bases, J shed 2 bases, and the junction held 3 bases outside the gene matches. The CDR3 runs to 14 residues. CDR1 and CDR2 (germline): SNHLY, FYNNEI. CDR3: CASSLDRGNYGYTF. The CDR3 DNA sequence: TGTGCCAGCAGTCTCGACAGGGGGAACTATGGCTACACCTTC. Drawing the rest from reference TRBV2 and TRBJ1-2, the complete variable domain is EPEVTQTPSHQVTQMGQEVILRCVPISNHLYFYWYRQILGQKVEFLVSFYNNEISEKSEIFDDQFSVERPDGSNFTLKIRSTKLEDSAMYFCASSLDRGNYGYTFGSGTRLTVV.

This chain joins TRBV7-9 and TRBJ2-5; D is unclear. Germline lookup yields CDR1 SEHNR and CDR2 FQNEAQ (reference sequence). Trimming stripped 6 bases from V and 5 bases from J, with 13 bases between. This CDR3 comprises 13 residues. The CDR3 DNA is TGTGCCAGCAGGGACGGAGTGGGGGAGACCCAGTACTTC. Translating it yields CASRDGVGETQYF.

The rearrangement uses TRBV5-6 and TRBJ1-1; D call uncertain. CDR1 SGHDT and CDR2 YYEEEE come from the germline V gene. V was trimmed by 0 bases and J by 6 bases, leaving 15 bases between them. The CDR3 runs 15 residues. CDR3: CASSLGLREGAEAFF. In nucleotides, the CDR3 is TGTGCCAGCAGCTTGGGGTTGAGGGAAGGCGCTGAAGCTTTCTTT. The complete variable domain, with remaining parts taken from reference TRBV5-6 and TRBJ1-1, reads DAGVTQSPTHLIKTRGQQVTLRCSPKSGHDTVSWYQQALGQGPQFIFQYYEEEERQRGNFPDRFSGHQFPNYSSELNVNALLLGDSALYLCASSLGLREGAEAFFGQGTRLTVV.

V and J are TRBV4-1 and TRBJ2-7; D not resolved. The ends were cut back, 1 base at V and 2 bases at J, with 12 bases in the middle. CDR1 and CDR2 from the germline V gene are MGHRA and YSYEKL. The CDR3 length is 15 residues. CDR3 protein: CASSQGTDPAYEQYF. The CDR3 DNA reads as TGCGCCAGCAGCCAAGGCACCGACCCAGCCTACGAGCAGTACTTC.

V and J are TRBV14 and TRBJ1-3; D is uncertain. V gave up 2 bases and J gave up 7 bases, with 21 bases separating them. The length of the CDR3 is 17 residues. Germline V CDR1 and CDR2: SGHDN, FVKESK. CDR3 sequence: CASSQRPSDTLQNTIYF. The CDR3 region has the DNA TGTGCCAGCAGCCAAAGGCCCTCCGACACTTTACAGAACACCATATATTTT.

The CDR3 DNA is TGTGCCAGCAGTTCGGACAGGGCGGGGAACACCGGGGAGCTGTTTTTT. It specifies CASSSDRAGNTGELFF. This rearrangement joins TRBV27 to TRBJ2-2; 8 bases line up with TRBD1. Germline CDR1 and CDR2: MNHEY and SMNVEV (reference sequence). The CDR3 covers 16 residues. Trimming at V came to 4 bases and at J to 1 base, leaving 5 bases not matched to a gene.

Comment on this clone: The sample holds other DNA sequences that translate to the same CDR3. V and J are TRBV2 and TRBJ2-7; 7 bases match TRBD1. The CDR3 is 14 residues long. V lost 1 base, J lost 2 bases, and 2 bases stayed unmatched. Germline CDR1 and CDR2: SNHLY and FYNNEI. CDR3 protein: CASSEGGQTYEQYF. Here the CDR3 DNA reads TGTGCCAGCAGTGAAGGGGGACAGACCTACGAGCAGTACTTC.

Written as DNA, the CDR3 is TGTGCCATCAGAGGGGGTGAGACTGAAGCTTTCTTT. This gives the protein CAIRGGETEAFF. The rearrangement joins TRBV10-3 to TRBJ1-1, with a weak D call TRBD1 (6 bases). CDR3 length equals 12 residues. The germline CDR1 and CDR2 sequences are ENHRY and SYGVKD. Trimming took off 6 bases at V and 5 bases at J, with 10 bases between the two ends.

The chain employs TRBV4-1 and TRBJ2-1, with D perhaps matching TRBD1 or TRBD2 (5 bases each). This CDR3 spans 14 amino acids. V was shortened by 0 bases and J by 8 bases, with 11 bases between the two germline ends. CDR1 is MGHRA and CDR2 is YSYEKL in the germline V gene. The CDR3 loop reads CASSQEASRDEQFF. The CDR3 DNA sequence: TGCGCCAGCAGCCAAGAGGCTAGCAGGGATGAGCAGTTCTTC.

This clone has a handful of counts. Other DNA sequences in the sample encode the same CDR3. J is TRBJ2-3 and V is TRBV27; unclear D gene. Germline CDR1 MNHEY, CDR2 SMNVEV (reference sequence). V dropped 2 bases and J dropped 2 bases, with 5 bases sitting between them. The CDR3 runs 13 residues. The CDR3 sequence: CASSLPYTDTQYF. DNA for the CDR3: TGTGCCAGCAGTTTACCCTACACAGATACGCAGTATTTT.

This rearrangement joins TRBV19 to TRBJ2-7; tentative D call: TRBD2 (6 bases). This CDR3 has 15 amino acids. With 3 bases removed from V and 2 bases from J, the gap between germline ends came to 14 bases. Germline-derived CDR1 and CDR2 are LNHDA and SQIVND (reference sequence). CDR3 in amino acids: CASSIGGGTPYEQYF. The CDR3 nucleotides read TGTGCCAGTAGTATCGGCGGAGGGACCCCCTACGAGCAGTACTTC.

The rearrangement joins TRBV30 to TRBJ2-3; no reliable D call. V was trimmed by 3 bases and J by 4 bases, leaving 8 bases between them. The CDR3 spans 12 residues. CDR1 GTSNPN and CDR2 SVGIG come from the germline V gene (reference sequence). The CDR3 DNA reads as TGTGCCTGGAGGAGGCCCCCAGATACGCAGTATTTT. It specifies CAWRRPPDTQYF.

V is TRBV9 and J is TRBJ2-1, with 10 bases identical to TRBD2. This CDR3 is 20 amino acids long. V was clipped by 0 bases and J by 8 bases; unmatched bases: 20. Per the germline V gene, CDR1 is SGDLS and CDR2 is YYNGEE. CDR3 in DNA: TGTGCCAGCAGCGTAGAAGCGCTAGCGGGGGTGCTAGGTGATGTACATGAGCAGTTCTTC. This codes for CASSVEALAGVLGDVHEQFF.

The rearrangement uses TRBV15 and TRBJ2-7; unclear D gene. The germline V gene has CDR1 LNHNV and CDR2 YYDKDF (reference sequence). The CDR3 runs to 13 residues. Deletions cut 0 bases from V and 8 bases from J, with 11 bases between. The CDR3 coding sequence is TGTGCCACCAGCAGAGAAACTACAGACAAGCAGTACTTC. It translates to CATSRETTDKQYF.